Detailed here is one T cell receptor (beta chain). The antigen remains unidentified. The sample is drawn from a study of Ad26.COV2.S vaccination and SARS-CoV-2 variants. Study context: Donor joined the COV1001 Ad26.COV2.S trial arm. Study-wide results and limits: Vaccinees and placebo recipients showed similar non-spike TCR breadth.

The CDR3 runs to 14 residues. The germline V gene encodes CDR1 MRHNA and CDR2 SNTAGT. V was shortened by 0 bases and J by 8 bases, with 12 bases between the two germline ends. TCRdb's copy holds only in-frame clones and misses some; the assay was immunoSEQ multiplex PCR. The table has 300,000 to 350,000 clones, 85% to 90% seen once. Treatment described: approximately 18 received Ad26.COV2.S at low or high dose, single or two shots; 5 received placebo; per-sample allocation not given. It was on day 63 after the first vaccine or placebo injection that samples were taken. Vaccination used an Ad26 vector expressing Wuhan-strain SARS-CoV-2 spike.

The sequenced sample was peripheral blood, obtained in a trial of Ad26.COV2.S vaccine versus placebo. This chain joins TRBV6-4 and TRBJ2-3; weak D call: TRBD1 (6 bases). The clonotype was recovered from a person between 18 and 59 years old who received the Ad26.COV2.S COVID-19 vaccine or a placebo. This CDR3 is CASSDSPRDTTQYF. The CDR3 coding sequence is TGTGCCAGCAGTGACTCGCCCCGGGACACTACGCAGTATTTT.